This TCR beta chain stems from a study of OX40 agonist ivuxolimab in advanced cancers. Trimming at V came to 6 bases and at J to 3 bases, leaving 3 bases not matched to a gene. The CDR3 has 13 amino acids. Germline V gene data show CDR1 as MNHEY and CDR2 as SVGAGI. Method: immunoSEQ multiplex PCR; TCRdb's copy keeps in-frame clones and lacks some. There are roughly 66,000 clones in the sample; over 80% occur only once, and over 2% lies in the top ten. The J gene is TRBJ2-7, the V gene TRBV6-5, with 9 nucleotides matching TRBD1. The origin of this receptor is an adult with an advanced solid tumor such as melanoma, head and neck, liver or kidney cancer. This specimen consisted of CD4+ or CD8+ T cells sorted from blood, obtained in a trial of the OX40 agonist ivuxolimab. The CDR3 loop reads CASRTTGGYEQYF. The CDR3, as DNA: TGTGCCAGCAGGACGACAGGGGGCTACGAGCAGTACTTC.